This T cell receptor beta chain was retrieved from a study of blood T cells in healthy people across ages. In the study overall: Per every two T cells, about one barcoded beta molecule was captured by template switching.

CDR3 length: 14 amino acids. V lost 3 bases, J lost 0 bases, and 12 bases lay in between. In germline, CDR1 is DFQATT, CDR2 SNEGSKA (reference sequence). Remarks on this clonotype: Its target is unknown.

Regarding the study as a whole: The unsorted PBMCs prevented any conclusive comparison of naive versus antigen-experienced cells. Compared with aged donors, long-lived donors showed fewer expanded clones, suggesting selection.

Primed by a sample-barcoded 5' primer and a J-beta primer mix, a second PCR proceeded for roughly 7 to 11 cycles. Each CDR3 protein gets one entry after TCRdb re-called the 5' RACE reads with MiXCR. The profile shows approximately 1,100,000 distinct CDR3 sequences, 35% to 50% of them singletons. The clonotype comes from a woman aged 55-69 years in good health. The chain uses TRBV20-1 and TRBJ2-7; D call uncertain. Sequenced: blood. The DNA of the CDR3 is TGCAGTGCTAGGGAAATGGGTAGCTCCTACGAGCAGTACTTC. Its protein is CSAREMGSSYEQYF.